This T cell receptor beta chain derives from a study of cytomegalovirus exposure and HLA in healthy donors (dated by TCRdb to about 2017). In terms of the full investigation: An earlier analysis of some 600 of the donors reported 276 Gb of sequence data and some 110 million unique TCR beta sequences obtained from roughly 170 million T cells. About 300 gigabases of sequencing data and roughly 80 million unique TCR sequences made up an early release that covered some 640 HLA-typed donors. Of the approximately 400 genotyped donors, roughly 80% fell in the genetic ancestry cluster associated with self-reported Caucasian donors. The study aimed to test whether signatures of past pathogen exposure could be identified by cataloging public T cell receptors. The study profiled the T cell repertoires of some 610 subjects by immunosequencing and related them to cytomegalovirus serostatus. Along with the approximately 600-subject first cohort, a separate validation cohort of some 130 different subjects was used. To predict cytomegalovirus infection status, the study brought together high-throughput TCR immunosequencing, statistical association of individual TCRs with disease status, and machine learning. A later analysis re-analyzed previously published TCR beta repertoires from hundreds of donors and added high-resolution HLA genotyping to study TCR occurrence patterns. In the later analysis, no new phenotypic data were used to find candidate immune exposures; instead, reliance was placed on TCR beta sequences and their occurrence across donors. To decide whether each TCR beta V gene segment behaved as functional or pseudogenic, an earlier analysis of some 540 of the donors relied on high-throughput TCR beta sequencing. Donor age, sex, ethnicity and CMV serostatus were collected together with the repertoire data. A later genetic analysis used genome-wide SNP genotypes for about 60% of the roughly 670 donors, treating that subset as a discovery cohort. Every discovery cohort repertoire had been produced on one sequencing platform. Both class I and class II loci were covered by HLA typing, at four-digit resolution. The number of typed donors differed by locus: about 620-630 for A, B, C, DRB1 and DQB1; 500 to 550 for DQA1; some 610 for DPA1; and some 470 for DPB1. About 5 DR-DQ haplotypes were handled as single units for association and clustering, since linkage in the cohort was strong. Across approximately 400 genotyped donors of the cohort, an average of about 240,000 unique TCR beta nucleotide sequences per donor were sequenced, and 15% to 20% of those sequences were non-productive.

This clone appeared once. The clone's antigen remains unknown. A junction end diverges from the germline sequence, so it may reflect a read error. Results and caveats for the whole study, not just this receptor: This cohort had only TCR beta chains sequenced, and the lack of alpha or paired-chain data limited which features could be detected. In an earlier analysis of some 550 of the donors, most TCR beta V segments were observed in productive rearrangements about 87% or about 30% of the time, broadly matching IMGT annotations. Most CMV-associated TCR beta chains appeared to be HLA-restricted in a later analysis, and the HLA associations seemed to be driven largely by CMV exposure. The only immune exposure information available for the cohort was CMV serostatus. Linkage disequilibrium might explain the correlated functional status among segregating V segments, but an unknown experimental factor could not be ruled out. A later genetic analysis reported fewer N-insertions in productive TCRs among donors in an Asian-associated ancestry cluster than the roughly 690-donor mean. Several of the top co-occurrence clusters appeared to be linked to parvovirus B19, influenza, CMV and Epstein-Barr virus, according to a later analysis. A further reported finding was that TCR beta sequences accurately predicted the HLA-A and HLA-B alleles for most subjects in the first cohort. Assigning TCR associations to individual alleles was difficult when HLA alleles, especially DR and DQ, strongly co-occurred. Most TCR sequences were observed very rarely across donors, whereas some public TCRs were present in many individuals. In a later analysis, HLA-associated TCR beta chains showed more clonal expansion and lower generation probabilities than non-associated chains that were equally common. In a later genetic analysis, a missense DCLRE1C variant was associated with V-gene and J-gene trimming of TCR beta chains, and the association was replicated in an independent cohort. About 17 rarely observed V segments, including chromosome 9 orphons, were excluded from the earlier analysis of approximately 500 of the donors because counts were too low. A later analysis associated 16,951 TCR beta sequences with specific HLA alleles at a false discovery rate of 0.05. In a later analysis, the rate of TCR association differed among HLA loci, with DRB1 alleles having the most associated TCRs and HLA-C alleles having the fewest. Cytomegalovirus status was reported to be diagnosed by the classifier with high specificity and sensitivity in both the original and validation cohorts. The sequencing pipeline was judged likely to have produced a cluster of highly shared sequence variants as a technical artifact. Roughly uniform sequencing depth across donors was assumed in presence/absence analyses, although this assumption may not hold. It was suggested by the authors that the approach could potentially be generalized to other disease states and immunological phenotypes. A few of the identified cytomegalovirus-associated TCR beta chains were confirmed in vitro to be specific for cytomegalovirus antigens. In the study, 150 to 200 TCR beta chains were listed as associated with cytomegalovirus. HLA typing was unavailable for some donors at each locus, so association tests used only the typed subset. Some IMGT-functional V segments, including TRBV6-2 and TRBV6-3, could not be told apart with the 87-base-pair reads, so those segments were excluded.

The cohort consisted of approximately 690 healthy bone marrow donors. At the time of sampling, every cohort member was nominally healthy, though immune exposures that went unrecorded were likely present. The donor tested CMV seronegative, placing the donor among the roughly 340 seronegative members of the cohort. A peripheral blood sample was collected from each donor, and TCR beta sequencing was performed on peripheral blood mononuclear cells. Genomic DNA extraction from the blood cell samples was performed with the Qiagen DNeasy Blood Extraction Kit. From cysteine to phenylalanine, the CDR3 is 17 amino acids long. Of all the DNA, just the CDR3 is kept, 51 bases in frame from base 1. The germline V gene encodes CDR1 SEHNR and CDR2 FQNEAQ (reference sequence). Libraries were prepared through the immunoSEQ multiplex PCR assay. For the multiplex PCR, a mixture combining 60 forward primers for TCR Vbeta segments and 13 reverse primers for TCR Jbeta segments was used. Amplification of the CDR3 region of rearranged TCR beta genes was performed with a multiplex PCR assay on genomic DNA. The Illumina HiSeq System was used to sequence the amplified TCR beta libraries as 87-base-pair reads. As for the original processing: Across the 600 to 700 repertoires, a later analysis counted 80 million or so unique TCR beta chains, some 11 million of which were shared by at least two donors. Raw reads were error-corrected and collapsed into unique sequences with a nearest-neighbor algorithm that merged closely related sequences to remove PCR and sequencing errors. Alignment of CDR3 sequences to IMGT reference sequences was used to assign V, D and J gene segments. For a sequence to be retained, a match of at least six nucleotides was required to both a V gene segment and a J gene segment. A rearrangement was called productive if the CDR3 had no stop codons and remained in frame with V and J, and every other rearrangement was called non-productive. Following IMGT convention, CDR3 was defined as the stretch from the second conserved V-encoded cysteine to the conserved J-encoded phenylalanine. In an earlier analysis of more than 550 of the donors, sequences lacking an unambiguous match to a single V gene segment were excluded. In an earlier analysis of about 590 of the donors, a V segment was called functional when productive rearrangements were above 56.7%, and segregating when the standard deviation between donors exceeded 5%. To diagnose cytomegalovirus status from the catalog of TCR beta chain sequences, a statistical classification framework was built. A later analysis assigned V and J genes by comparing TCR nucleotide sequences with IMGT/GENE-DB human TR gene sequences. In a later analysis, CDR3 sequences and most-parsimonious VDJ recombination scenarios were assigned using the TCRdist pipeline. In a later analysis, each TCR beta chain was defined by its CDR3 amino acid sequence together with its V-gene family, and reads without a unique V-gene family were excluded. To address suspected cross-contamination and a sequencing artifact, a later analysis removed approximately 600 highly shared, low-generation-probability nucleotide sequences. In a later analysis, a clonal expansion index for each public chain was calculated from normalized within-repertoire ranks of inferred template counts. In a later analysis, generation probabilities were computed with a VDJ recombination model fitted to out-of-frame rearrangements, and the resulting probabilities were checked against IGoR. In a later analysis, hypergeometric tests were used to score TCR-TCR, TCR-HLA and TCR-CMV co-occurrence, with a repertoire-size bias correction applied to TCR pairs. A later analysis estimated false discovery rates by permuting HLA or CMV assignments 20 times. A later analysis grouped co-occurring TCRs with DBSCAN, adding TCRdist sequence similarity when clustering within HLA-allele-positive subsets. For co-occurrence clustering, repertoires with fewer than 30,000 or more than 120,000 public chains were excluded, along with four to six repertoires with anomalous nucleotide sharing. This immuneACCESS table, as held by TCRdb, lists in-frame sequences with V and J called but not all clones. Of the missing ones, under half trace to an unresolved V gene in checked studies; the others have no known cause. V, J and clone size reflect that table, while D and trimming were determined from the DNA. This sample holds approximately 100,000 clones; 60% to 85% were observed only once. The leading ten clones occupy about 10% of the sample.

Source material: PBMCs. The chain is encoded by TRBV7-9 joined to TRBJ2-3; possibly the D gene is TRBD1, per 5 matching bases. The source of this sequence is a man aged 50-59 years in good health and CMV-seronegative. This receptor has the CDR3 CSSSLGAAGQRTDTQYF. At the DNA level, the sequence is TGTTCCAGCAGCTTAGGGGCGGCAGGGCAACGCACAGATACGCAGTATTTT.